The T cell receptor (beta chain) under discussion was sequenced for a study of blood T cell repertoires in COVID-19 (TCRdb year 2020). Regarding the complete study: Samples covering the acute and convalescent phases of COVID-19 were provided by collaborators in the United States, Italy and Spain. The material from the prospective study consisted of cDNA or gDNA derived from T cells, B-cell-depleted T cells, or PBMCs. Deeply sampled blood TCRbeta repertoires from subjects exposed to, actively infected with, or recovered from COVID-19 were included in the dataset. A freely available public database, intended as a resource for researchers studying the immune response to SARS-CoV-2, is where the repertoires were released. The samples were drawn from two sources: the first 160 participants of the ongoing ImmuneRACE study, and 950 to 1,500 subjects contributed by 6 global collaborators. A de-identified subject ID, COVID-19 status, age in years and sex were almost always included in the sample metadata. HLA class I and class II types, where available, came from metadata supplied by the sample provider rather than from assay-based typing. The paper's findings and limits, for the study overall: How much clinical and demographic metadata was included differed by source and by participant, and the metadata was provided uncurated.

Details on this clone: Its specific antigen is unknown. No base quality information exists; no much larger clone differs at one position.

TCRbeta CDR3 regions were amplified from genomic DNA using the immunoSEQ Assay, a bias-controlled multiplex PCR. Regarding the original processing steps: The number of nucleated cells in each sample was estimated from the amplification of reference gene primers within the assay. To quantify the absolute abundance of each unique TCRbeta CDR3 rearrangement, sequence reads were collapsed and filtered. For each sample, productive Simpson clonality was calculated as the square root of Simpson's diversity index over productive rearrangements. TCRdb obtained this table from immuneACCESS and retained in-frame rearrangements with V and J assigned. These tables miss some clones; where compared with another copy, unresolved V genes account for less than half of the shortfall, and the remainder is unexplained. Clone size and the V and J calls come from that table; the DNA yielded D and trimming. Recorded for this sample are around 240,000 clones; around 84% of them occurred a single time. About 1.4% of the sample is held by the ten biggest clonotypes.

Samples from volunteer blood donors who had recovered from COVID-19 were contributed by a second Seattle source. The collaborating institutions used their own protocols to collect whole blood in K2EDTA tubes. Collaborator samples were shipped for TCRbeta analysis as frozen whole blood, isolated PBMCs, or DNA extracted from either sample type. Relative to germline, V is missing 2 bases and J is missing 3 bases, with 4 bases of the junction outside any gene match. From the cysteine through the phenylalanine, the CDR3 covers 15 amino acids. Only CDR3 DNA is held: 45 bases, read in frame from base 1. From a lookup of the germline V gene, CDR1 and CDR2 are MNHEY and SVGAGI.

Recombination linked TRBV6-5 to TRBJ2-7; 10 bases in the junction line up with TRBD2. Sequencing input: peripheral blood. The receptor was derived from a middle-aged woman who had recovered from COVID-19. The nucleotide sequence reads TGTGCCAGCAGTTACAGAAGCGGGGGGGGCTACGAGCAGTACTTC. Its translation is CASSYRSGGGYEQYF.